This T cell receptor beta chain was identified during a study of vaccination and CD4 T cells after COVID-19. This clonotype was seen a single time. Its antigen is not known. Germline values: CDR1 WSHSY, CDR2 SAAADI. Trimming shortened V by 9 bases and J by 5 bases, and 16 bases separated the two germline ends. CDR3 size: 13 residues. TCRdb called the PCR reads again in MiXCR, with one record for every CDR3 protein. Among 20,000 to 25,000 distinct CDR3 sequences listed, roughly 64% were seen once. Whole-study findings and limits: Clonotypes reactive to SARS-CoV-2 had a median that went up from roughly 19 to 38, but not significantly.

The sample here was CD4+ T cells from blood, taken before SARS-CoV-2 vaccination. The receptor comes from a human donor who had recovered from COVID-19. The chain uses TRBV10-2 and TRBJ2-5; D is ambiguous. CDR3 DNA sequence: TGCGCCAGTCAGGTCTCATTCTCGGAGACCCAGTACTTC. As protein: CASQVSFSETQYF.